Included here is one TCR beta chain sequence, with context. Its antigen is not known. The table came from immunoSEQ multiplex PCR; TCRdb's copy has only in-frame clones and leaves some out. The table includes fewer than 1 million clones, 90% to 98% detected once. This sample was taken from a study of shared clonotypes between healthy human individuals. Naive CD8 cells lacked CD45RO and underwent positive selection for CCR7, leaving out terminally differentiated effector memory CD45RA+ cells. Study-level findings and limits: Sampling covered nothing but blood. Tissue TCR repertoires likely differ from those found in blood.

Material: naive CD8+ T cells sorted from blood. This clonotype was sampled from a man in his thirties or forties in good health.

This CDR3 reads CATSRAGHITDTQYF. The CDR3 nucleotides read TGTGCCACCAGCAGAGCCGGACATATCACAGATACGCAGTATTTT. The chain combines TRBV15 with TRBJ2-3; D perhaps matches TRBD1 (5 bases). Trimming took 1 base from V and 2 from J, leaving 10 bases between them. The germline gives CDR1 LNHNV, CDR2 YYDKDF (reference sequence). The CDR3 has 15 amino acids.